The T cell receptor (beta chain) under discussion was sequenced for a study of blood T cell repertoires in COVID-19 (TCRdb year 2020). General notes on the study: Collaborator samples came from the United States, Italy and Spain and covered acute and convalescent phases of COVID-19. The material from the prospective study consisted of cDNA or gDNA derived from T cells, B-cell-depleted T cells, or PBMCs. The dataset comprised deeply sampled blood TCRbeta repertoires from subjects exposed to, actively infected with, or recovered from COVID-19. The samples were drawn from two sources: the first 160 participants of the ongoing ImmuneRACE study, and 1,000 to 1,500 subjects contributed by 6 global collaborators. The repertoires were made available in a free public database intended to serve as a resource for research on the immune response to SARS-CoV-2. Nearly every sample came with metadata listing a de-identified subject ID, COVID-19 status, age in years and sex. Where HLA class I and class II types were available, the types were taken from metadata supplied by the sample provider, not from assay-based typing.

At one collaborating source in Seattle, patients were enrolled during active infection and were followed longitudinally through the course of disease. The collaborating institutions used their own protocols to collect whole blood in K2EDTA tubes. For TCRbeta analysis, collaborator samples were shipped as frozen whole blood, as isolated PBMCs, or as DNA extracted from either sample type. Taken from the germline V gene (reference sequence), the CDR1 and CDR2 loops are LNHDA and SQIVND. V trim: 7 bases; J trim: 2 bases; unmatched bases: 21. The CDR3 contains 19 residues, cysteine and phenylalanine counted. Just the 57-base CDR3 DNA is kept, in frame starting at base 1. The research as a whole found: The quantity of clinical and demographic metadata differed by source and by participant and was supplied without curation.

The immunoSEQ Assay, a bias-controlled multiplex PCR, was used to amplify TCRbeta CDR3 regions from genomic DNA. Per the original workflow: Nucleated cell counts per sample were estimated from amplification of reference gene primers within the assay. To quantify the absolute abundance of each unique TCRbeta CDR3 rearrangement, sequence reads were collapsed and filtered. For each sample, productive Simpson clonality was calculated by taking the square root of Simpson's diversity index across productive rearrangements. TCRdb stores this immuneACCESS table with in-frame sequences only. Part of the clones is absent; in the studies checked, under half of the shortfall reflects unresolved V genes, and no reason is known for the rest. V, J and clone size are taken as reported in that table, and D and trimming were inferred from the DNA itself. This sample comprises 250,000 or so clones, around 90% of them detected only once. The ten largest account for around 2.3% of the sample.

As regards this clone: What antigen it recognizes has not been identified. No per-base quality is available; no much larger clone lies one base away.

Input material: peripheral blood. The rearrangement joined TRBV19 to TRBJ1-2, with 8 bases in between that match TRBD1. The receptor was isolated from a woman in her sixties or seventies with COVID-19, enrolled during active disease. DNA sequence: TGTGCCAGTATCCCCCTCTGGAATCCAGGACAGGGTTTCAACTATGGCTACACCTTC. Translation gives CASIPLWNPGQGFNYGYTF.